Sequencing of this T cell receptor beta chain was carried out in a study of T-cell reconstitution after alpha-beta-depleted transplantation in children listed by TCRdb under 2016. Concerning the study at large: Using TCR repertoire profiling, the study followed T-cell immune reconstitution in a quantitative way in children after TCRalphabeta/CD19-depleted allogeneic hematopoietic cell transplantation. The study at large found these results: The apparently early alphabetaT-cell count recovery about two months after transplant was reportedly dependent on only several hundred rapidly expanded clones derived from non-depleted graft cells. Hyperexpanded clone frequencies declined over subsequent months; after one year, T-cell counts and TCRbeta diversity were mostly attributed to newly produced T cells. In some patients, the high TCRbeta diversity seen at day 60 was put down to recipient T cells and intrathymic progenitors that had survived conditioning.

Receptor amplification or capture employed PCR. Sequencing was carried out with an Illumina HiSeq 2500. TCR library preparation used molecular barcoding, with unique molecular identifiers applied to normalize quantification of the TCRbeta repertoire. TCRdb applied fastp at Q25 and MiXCR to the public reads, then kept only in-frame beta chains. Rows merge per CDR3 protein into single entries with the most common DNA and genes. The sample table shows fewer than 700,000 distinct CDR3 sequences, and approximately 12% are seen once. 2% to 2.5% of the sample comes from the top ten. Taken with the paper, the label for treatment or condition translates to: allogeneic hematopoietic cell transplantation with graft depleted of TCRalphabeta T cells and CD19 B cells. The transplant recipients were children given TCRalphabeta/CD19-depleted allogeneic hematopoietic cell grafts. Including the terminal cysteine and phenylalanine, the CDR3 comprises 15 residues. Kept here is only the CDR3 DNA, which spans 45 bases and is read in frame from base 1. Germline trimming amounts to 5 bases on V and 3 bases on J, with 5 as the count of junction bases outside the gene matches. CDR1 and CDR2, looked up from the germline V gene, are ENHRY and SYGVKD.

About this clonotype: Its antigen is still unknown. Base qualities are not at hand, and no much larger clone is one base apart.

This TCR derives from a male patient between 5 and 17 years old who had a stem cell transplant for acute myeloid leukemia, so the T cells may come from the graft donor. This chain joins TRBV10-3 to TRBJ1-3; 9 central nucleotides agree with TRBD1. The material sequenced was PBMCs, mostly from graft donor cells, taken 360 days after TCRalphabeta/CD19-depleted stem cell transplant. The CDR3 reads CAISQTGGNGNTIYF. The DNA sequence is given as TGTGCCATCAGTCAAACAGGGGGCAATGGAAACACCATATATTTT.